Below, 8 T cell receptor beta chains from the same sample are listed, as sequenced in a study of T cells in Graves' hyperthyroidism and ophthalmopathy. TCR beta CDR3 region amplification was performed from RNA transcripts. First-round RT-PCR targeting the TCR CDR3 was performed with the HTBI primer set. TCRdb redid the calling of the multiplex PCR reads with MiXCR, one entry per CDR3 protein. The sample holds 600,000 or so distinct CDR3 sequences, 35% to 55% seen once. The source material was peripheral blood or thyroid tissue (not recorded which). These receptors came from a young woman with Graves' hyperthyroidism.

This clonotype was counted many times. V and J are TRBV10-1 and TRBJ2-7, with a possible D match to TRBD1 (6 bases). This CDR3 has 14 residues. Germline-derived CDR1 and CDR2 are WNHNN and SYGVQD (reference sequence). Trimming shortened V by 7 bases and J by 2 bases, and 15 bases separated the two germline ends. The CDR3 DNA sequence: TGCGCCAGCATCCGACAGGTCGGCACCTACGAGCAGTACTTC. Its translation: CASIRQVGTYEQYF.

The chain employs TRBV2 and TRBJ2-3, with TRBD2 matching 12 bases. This CDR3 comprises 15 residues. With V trimmed by 8 bases and J by 3 bases, 6 bases remained unmatched. Looked up from germline, CDR1 is SNHLY and CDR2 is FYNNEI. As DNA, the CDR3 is TGTGCCAGCGGGAGAACTAGCGGGAGGACAGATACGCAGTATTTT. Its protein is CASGRTSGRTDTQYF.

The genes are TRBV7-6 and TRBJ2-5; 11 nucleotides match TRBD1. Germline trimming cut 5 bases from V and 1 base from J; bases unmatched to any gene: 9. The germline CDR1 and CDR2 sequences are SGHVS and FNYEAQ. The CDR3 covers 17 residues. The CDR3: CASSRLWGTGGQETQYF. Written as DNA, the CDR3 is TGTGCCAGCAGCCGGTTATGGGGGACAGGGGGCCAAGAGACCCAGTACTTC.

Many counts were recorded for this clonotype. V usage is TRBV29-1 and J usage is TRBJ1-2; no reliable D call. V was shortened by 2 bases and J by 2 bases, with 9 bases between the two germline ends. Germline CDR1 reads SQVTM; CDR2 reads ANQGSEA. CDR3 size: 13 residues. The CDR3 sequence: CSVEFRENYGYTF. DNA of the CDR3: TGCAGCGTTGAATTTCGTGAGAACTATGGCTACACCTTC. The full variable domain, its missing parts supplied by reference TRBV29-1 and TRBJ1-2, is SAVISQKPSRDICQRGTSLTIQCQVDSQVTMMFWYRQQPGQSLTLIATANQGSEATYESGFVIDKFPISRPNLTFSTLTVSNMSPEDSSIYLCSVEFRENYGYTFGSGTRLTVV.

The chain carries TRBV19 and TRBJ1-2, with 7 bases aligning to TRBD1. Germline trimming cut 3 bases from V and 2 bases from J; bases unmatched to any gene: 3. This CDR3 is built from 14 residues. Germline V gives CDR1 LNHDA, CDR2 SQIVND (reference sequence). CDR3 protein: CASSIGTANYGYTF. CDR3 nucleotide sequence: TGTGCCAGTAGTATCGGGACAGCCAACTATGGCTACACCTTC.

The chain couples TRBV5-6 to TRBJ1-5; TRBD1 matches 8 bases. Germline V gene data show CDR1 as SGHDT and CDR2 as YYEEEE. With V trimmed by 0 bases and J by 4 bases, 9 bases remained unmatched. The CDR3 runs 17 residues. The CDR3 here is CASSLGPGTGANQPQHF. Written as DNA, the CDR3 is TGTGCCAGCAGCTTGGGGCCGGGGACAGGTGCTAATCAGCCCCAGCATTTT.

The table lists this clonotype with many counts. V and J are TRBV7-2 and TRBJ2-5; 9 nucleotides line up with TRBD2. This CDR3 is built from 14 residues. CDR1 SGHTA and CDR2 FQGNSA come from the germline V gene. The V gene end was trimmed by 3 bases and the J gene end by 5 bases; junction bases not matched to a gene: 4. The CDR3 spells CASSFPAGGETQYF. In nucleotides, the CDR3 is TGTGCCAGCAGCTTCCCGGCGGGGGGGGAGACCCAGTACTTC.

The rearrangement joins TRBV7-9 to TRBJ1-1; unclear D gene. Germline lookup yields CDR1 SEHNR and CDR2 FQNEAQ (reference sequence). Trimming took 5 bases from V and 3 from J, leaving 13 bases between them. The CDR3 has 14 residues. This CDR3 is CASSRRGVDTEAFF. For the CDR3, the DNA is TGTGCCAGCAGCCGACGCGGGGTGGACACTGAAGCTTTCTTT.